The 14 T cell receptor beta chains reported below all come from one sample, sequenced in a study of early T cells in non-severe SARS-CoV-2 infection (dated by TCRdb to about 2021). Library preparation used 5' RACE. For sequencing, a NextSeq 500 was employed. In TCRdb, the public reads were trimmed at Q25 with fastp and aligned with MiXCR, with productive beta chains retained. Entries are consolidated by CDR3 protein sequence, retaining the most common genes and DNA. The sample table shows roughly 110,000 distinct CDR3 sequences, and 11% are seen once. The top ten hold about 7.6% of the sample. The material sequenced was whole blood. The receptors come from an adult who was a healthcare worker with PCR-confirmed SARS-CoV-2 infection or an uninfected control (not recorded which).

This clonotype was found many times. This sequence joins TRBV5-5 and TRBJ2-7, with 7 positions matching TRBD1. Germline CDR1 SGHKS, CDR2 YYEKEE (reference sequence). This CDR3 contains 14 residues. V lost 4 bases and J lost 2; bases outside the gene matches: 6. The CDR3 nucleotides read TGTGCCAGCAGCCCGACAGGGCCAACCTACGAGCAGTACTTC. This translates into CASSPTGPTYEQYF.

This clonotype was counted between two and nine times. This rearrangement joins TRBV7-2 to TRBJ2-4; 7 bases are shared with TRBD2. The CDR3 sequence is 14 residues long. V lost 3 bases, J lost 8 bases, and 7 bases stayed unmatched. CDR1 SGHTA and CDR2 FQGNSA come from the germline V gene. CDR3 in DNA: TGTGCCAGCAGCTTGGGACTATCCTCGTACATTCAGTACTTC. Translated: CASSLGLSSYIQYF.

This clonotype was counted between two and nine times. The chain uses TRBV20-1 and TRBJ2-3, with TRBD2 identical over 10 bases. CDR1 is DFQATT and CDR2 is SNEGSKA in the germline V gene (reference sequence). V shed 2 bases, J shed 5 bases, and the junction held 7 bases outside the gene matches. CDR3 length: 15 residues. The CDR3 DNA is TGCAGTGCTAGACGGCCTAGCGGGAGACAAGATACGCAGTATTTT. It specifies CSARRPSGRQDTQYF.

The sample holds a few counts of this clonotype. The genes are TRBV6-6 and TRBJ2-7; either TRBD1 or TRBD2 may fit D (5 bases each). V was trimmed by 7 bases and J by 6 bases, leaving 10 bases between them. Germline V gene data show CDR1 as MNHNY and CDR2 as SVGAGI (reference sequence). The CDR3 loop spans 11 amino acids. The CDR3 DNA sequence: TGTGCCAGCATTCAAGGGACCGAGCAGTACTTC. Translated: CASIQGTEQYF.

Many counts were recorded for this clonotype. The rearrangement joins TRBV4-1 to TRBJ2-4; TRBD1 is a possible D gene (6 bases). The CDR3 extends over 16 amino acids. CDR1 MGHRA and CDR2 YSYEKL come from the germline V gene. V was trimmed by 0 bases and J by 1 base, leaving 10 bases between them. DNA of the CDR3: TGCGCCAGCAGCCAAGAGATTGGACAGGCCAAAAACATTCAGTACTTC. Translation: CASSQEIGQAKNIQYF.

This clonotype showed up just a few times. The CDR3 loop is CASSAERSYNEQFF. The CDR3, as DNA: TGTGCCAGCAGCGCCGAAAGGTCCTACAATGAGCAGTTCTTC. The chain carries TRBV9 and TRBJ2-1, with no clear D. V was clipped by 3 bases and J by 1 base, with 8 bases between them. The length of the CDR3 is 14 residues. From germline, CDR1 is SGDLS and CDR2 YYNGEE.

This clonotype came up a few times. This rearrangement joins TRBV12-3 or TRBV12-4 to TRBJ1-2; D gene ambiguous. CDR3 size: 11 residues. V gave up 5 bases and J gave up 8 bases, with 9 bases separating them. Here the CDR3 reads CASSHREGYTF. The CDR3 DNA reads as TGTGCCAGCAGTCATAGGGAAGGCTACACCTTC.

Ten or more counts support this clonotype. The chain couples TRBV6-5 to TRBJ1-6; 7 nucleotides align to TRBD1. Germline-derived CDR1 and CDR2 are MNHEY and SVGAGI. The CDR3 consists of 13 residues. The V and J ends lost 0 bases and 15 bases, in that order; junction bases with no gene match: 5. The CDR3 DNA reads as TGTGCCAGCAGTTACTCGACAGGGACCCTCCTCCACTTT. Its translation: CASSYSTGTLLHF.

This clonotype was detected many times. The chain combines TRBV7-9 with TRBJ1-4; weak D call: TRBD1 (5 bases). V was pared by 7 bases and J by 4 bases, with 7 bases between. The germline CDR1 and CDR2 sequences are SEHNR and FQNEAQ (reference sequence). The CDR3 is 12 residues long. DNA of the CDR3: TGTGCCAGCATCGGGGGTAATGAAAAACTGTTTTTT. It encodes CASIGGNEKLFF.

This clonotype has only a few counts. The CDR3 coding sequence is TGTGCCAGCAGTACAAGGGGGGTTCGTATGAACACTGAAGCTTTCTTT. It is translated as CASSTRGVRMNTEAFF. The chain is built from TRBV27 and TRBJ1-1, with a weak D call TRBD1 (6 bases). The CDR3 has 16 residues. Germline loops: CDR1 MNHEY, CDR2 SMNVEV (reference sequence). V lost 5 bases and J lost 0, with 16 bases in between.

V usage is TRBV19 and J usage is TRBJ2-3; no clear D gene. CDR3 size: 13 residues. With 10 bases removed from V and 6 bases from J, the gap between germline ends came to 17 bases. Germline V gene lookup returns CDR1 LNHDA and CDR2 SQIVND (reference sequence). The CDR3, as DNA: TGTGCCACCACGGGCCGTGGTTGGGATACGCAGTATTTT. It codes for CATTGRGWDTQYF.

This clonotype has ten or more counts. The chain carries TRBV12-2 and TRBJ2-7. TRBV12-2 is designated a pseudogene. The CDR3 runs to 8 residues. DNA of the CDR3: TGTGCAAGTCGCCCTGACTACTTC. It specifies CASRPDYF.

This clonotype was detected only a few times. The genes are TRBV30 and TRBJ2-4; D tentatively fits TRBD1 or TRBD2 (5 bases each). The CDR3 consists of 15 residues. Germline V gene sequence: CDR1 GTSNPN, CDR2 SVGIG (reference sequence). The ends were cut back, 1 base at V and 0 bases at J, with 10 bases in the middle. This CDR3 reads CAWSGGKVAKNIQYF. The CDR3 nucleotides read TGTGCCTGGAGTGGGGGGAAGGTAGCCAAAAACATTCAGTACTTC.

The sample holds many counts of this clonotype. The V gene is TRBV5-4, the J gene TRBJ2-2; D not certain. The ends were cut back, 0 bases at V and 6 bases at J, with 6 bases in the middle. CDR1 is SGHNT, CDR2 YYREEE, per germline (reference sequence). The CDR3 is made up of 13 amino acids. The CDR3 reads CASSLAGPGELFF. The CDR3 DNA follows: TGTGCCAGCAGCTTGGCTGGTCCCGGGGAGCTGTTTTTT.